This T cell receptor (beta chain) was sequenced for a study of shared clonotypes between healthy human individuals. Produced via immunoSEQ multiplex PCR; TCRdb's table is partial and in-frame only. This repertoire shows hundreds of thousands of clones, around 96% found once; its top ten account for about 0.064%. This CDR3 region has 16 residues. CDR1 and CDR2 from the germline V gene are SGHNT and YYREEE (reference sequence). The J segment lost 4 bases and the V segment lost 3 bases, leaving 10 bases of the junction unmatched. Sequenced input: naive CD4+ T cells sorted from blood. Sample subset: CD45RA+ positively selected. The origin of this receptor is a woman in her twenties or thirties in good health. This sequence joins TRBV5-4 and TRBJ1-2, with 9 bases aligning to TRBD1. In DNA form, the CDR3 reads TGTGCCAGCAGCTCGCCCACAGGGGGCGACGGCTATGGCTACACCTTC. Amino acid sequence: CASSSPTGGDGYGYTF. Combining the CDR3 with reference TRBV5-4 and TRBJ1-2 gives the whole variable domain ETGVTQSPTHLIKTRGQQVTLRCSSQSGHNTVSWYQQALGQGPQFIFQYYREEENGRGNFPPRFSGLQFPNYSSELNVNALELDDSALYLCASSSPTGGDGYGYTFGSGTRLTVV.